This TCR beta chain stems from a study of T cell responses to AZD1222 COVID-19 vaccine. Study summary: Timing groups of about 4 and about 12 weeks for second doses were pooled.

Trimming shortened V by 7 bases and J by 0 bases, and 9 bases separated the two germline ends. Germline V gene lookup returns CDR1 MNHEY and CDR2 SVGAGI. CDR3 length: 14 amino acids. Data came from immunoSEQ multiplex PCR; TCRdb stores just in-frame clones and leaves some out. Found here are some 150,000 clones, 90% of them singletons; the top ten hold less than 2%. Study-wide points: Reportedly, nearly half of unique spike TCRs recognized epitopes outside B.1.351/B.1.1.7 mutations. It was only a handful of AZD1222 recipients who were seropositive at baseline.

With regard to this clone: The target antigen is unknown.

The receptor was derived from an adult in good health. The chain joins TRBV6-5 to TRBJ2-2; D is uncertain. Sequenced material: peripheral blood, taken on day 0 of AZD1222 vaccination. CDR3 nucleotides: TGTGCCAGCAAACCAAATCCGAACACCGGGGAGCTGTTTTTT. It is translated as CASKPNPNTGELFF.